Presented here are 21 T cell receptor beta chains from one specimen sequenced in a study of OX40 agonist ivuxolimab in advanced cancers. This table comes from immunoSEQ multiplex PCR, and its TCRdb copy is limited to in-frame clones, with some not included. The table records about 86,000 clones, about 90% of them present only once. Sequences were derived from CD4+ or CD8+ T cells sorted from blood, sampled in a trial of the OX40 agonist ivuxolimab. Receptors were obtained from an adult with an advanced solid tumor such as melanoma, head and neck, liver or kidney cancer.

This clone was detected once. V is TRBV4-1 and J is TRBJ1-1; maybe TRBD1 (6 bases). V was clipped by 4 bases and J by 4 bases, with 10 bases between them. CDR1 and CDR2 (germline): MGHRA, YSYEKL. There are 13 residues in the CDR3. The CDR3 DNA reads as TGCGCCAGCAGCCTACAGGGTACCACTGAAGCTTTCTTT. It yields the protein CASSLQGTTEAFF.

This sequence joins TRBV10-2 and TRBJ1-5, with D unclear. The germline V gene encodes CDR1 WSHSY and CDR2 SAAADI. The V end lost 0 bases, the J end lost 2 bases, and 5 bases lay between the germline ends. The CDR3 is 14 residues long. The CDR3 sequence is CASSESNGNQPQHF. DNA for the CDR3: TGCGCCAGCAGTGAGTCCAATGGCAATCAGCCCCAGCATTTT.

This clone was found once. J is TRBJ2-7 and V is TRBV19, with D possibly TRBD1 on 5 matching bases. Germline V gene data show CDR1 as LNHDA and CDR2 as SQIVND (reference sequence). The CDR3 is 13 residues long. Trimming shortened V by 5 bases and J by 4 bases, and 12 bases separated the two germline ends. This CDR3 is CASSLVPGYEQYF. The CDR3 nucleotides are TGTGCCAGTAGTTTAGTTCCAGGGTACGAGCAGTACTTC.

The table lists this clone with a count of one. The DNA for the CDR3 is TGTGCCAGCAGTTTAGGGGGGAAGATCCGGGACCACAATCAGCCCCAGCATTTT. It encodes CASSLGGKIRDHNQPQHF. The chain joins TRBV27 to TRBJ1-5, with D perhaps TRBD1 (5 bases). This CDR3 has 18 residues. Trimming removed 2 bases from V and 3 bases from J, with 20 bases in between. The germline V gene encodes CDR1 MNHEY and CDR2 SMNVEV (reference sequence).

The chain uses TRBV4-1 and TRBJ1-1; possibly TRBD1 for D (6 bases). With 6 bases removed from V and 5 bases from J, the gap between germline ends came to 10 bases. Germline-derived CDR1 and CDR2 are MGHRA and YSYEKL. The CDR3 consists of 12 residues. This CDR3 is CASRQGNTEAFF. CDR3 in DNA: TGCGCCAGCAGACAGGGAAATACTGAAGCTTTCTTT.

This clone was seen only once. J is TRBJ1-1 and V is TRBV5-1, with D uncertain. This CDR3 is 15 amino acids long. V was cut by 4 bases and J by 6 bases, with 19 bases left in between. The germline gives CDR1 SGHRS, CDR2 YFSETQ. CDR3 amino acids: CASSAPAGDASEAFF. In DNA, the CDR3 is TGCGCCAGCAGCGCCCCGGCGGGTGATGCGTCTGAAGCTTTCTTT.

V is TRBV6-1 and J is TRBJ1-2; no clear D gene. This CDR3 contains 14 residues. V lost 7 bases, J lost 5 bases, and 17 bases lay in between. Germline CDR1 and CDR2: MNHNS and SASEGT. The CDR3 protein is CASTSATRAYGYTF. The CDR3 DNA reads TGTGCCAGCACCTCCGCGACCCGGGCATATGGCTACACCTTC.

The rearrangement links TRBV7-6 to TRBJ2-7; perhaps TRBD1 as D (5 bases). The CDR3 extends over 12 amino acids. The V and J ends lost 5 bases and 4 bases respectively, with 9 bases between them. Germline V gene lookup returns CDR1 SGHVS and CDR2 FNYEAQ. The DNA for the CDR3 is TGTGCCAGCAGCCCTGGACATTACGAGCAGTACTTC. It encodes CASSPGHYEQYF.

The chain combines TRBV7-6 with TRBJ1-1; maybe TRBD1 (5 bases). The germline V gene encodes CDR1 SGHVS and CDR2 FNYEAQ. The CDR3 loop spans 15 amino acids. V gave up 1 base and J gave up 1 base, with 10 bases separating them. The DNA for the CDR3 is TGTGCCAGCAGCTTAGGGGGAGGGGAGAACACTGAAGCTTTCTTT. Its translation: CASSLGGGENTEAFF.

V usage is TRBV19 and J usage is TRBJ2-1; D not certain. Trimming shortened V by 2 bases and J by 6 bases, and 11 bases separated the two germline ends. The CDR3 has 14 residues. Germline CDR1 is LNHDA and CDR2 is SQIVND (reference sequence). The CDR3 region is CASSIRPGPNEQFF. The CDR3 DNA reads TGTGCCAGTAGTATAAGGCCAGGTCCCAATGAGCAGTTCTTC.

CDR3 region: CAIRDISGTRPYEQYF. In DNA form, the CDR3 reads TGTGCCATCAGGGACATTAGCGGGACCCGCCCCTACGAGCAGTACTTC. V usage is TRBV10-3 and J usage is TRBJ2-7; 8 bases map to TRBD2. V gave up 6 bases and J gave up 2 bases; unmatched junction bases: 12. The germline CDR1 and CDR2 sequences are ENHRY and SYGVKD. The CDR3 has 16 amino acids.

J is TRBJ1-1 and V is TRBV27, with a weak D call TRBD1 (6 bases). The CDR3 totals 12 residues. V was clipped by 5 bases and J by 8 bases, with 12 bases between them. From germline, CDR1 is MNHEY and CDR2 SMNVEV (reference sequence). CDR3 sequence: CASSLVGQEAFF. CDR3 nucleotides: TGTGCCAGCAGTCTTGTCGGACAGGAAGCTTTCTTT.

CDR3 bases: TGTGCCAGCAGCAGCCTGCCGGGACATCGGCAAGAGACCCAGTACTTC. It translates to CASSSLPGHRQETQYF. This chain uses TRBV21-1 with TRBJ2-5; TRBD1, the table's D call, lacks a check against the DNA. TRBV21-1 is a pseudogene segment. This CDR3 has 16 amino acids.

The chain links TRBV6-4 to TRBJ2-2, with D unclear. The CDR3 sequence is 13 residues long. Germline CDR1 is MRHNA and CDR2 is SNTAGT. V lost 2 bases to trimming and J lost 5 bases, with 6 bases between them. Here the CDR3 reads CASSDGRTGELFF. CDR3 bases: TGTGCCAGCAGTGACGGGCGTACCGGGGAGCTGTTTTTT.

The chain has TRBV28 and TRBJ1-5; a weak D match, TRBD1 (6 bases). The CDR3 loop spans 14 amino acids. Germline lookup yields CDR1 MDHEN and CDR2 SYDVKM. V was pared by 4 bases and J by 2 bases, with 9 bases between. The CDR3 bases are TGTGCCAGCAGTTCAGGGGTCGGCAATCAGCCCCAGCATTTT. Protein product: CASSSGVGNQPQHF.

The chain carries TRBV10-3 and TRBJ2-3, with D tentatively TRBD1 (5 bases). V lost 4 bases and J lost 3, with 5 bases in between. The V gene's germline CDR1 is ENHRY and CDR2 SYGVKD. The CDR3 sequence is 12 residues long. CDR3 protein: CAISGQTDTQYF. The CDR3 DNA sequence: TGTGCCATCAGTGGACAGACAGATACGCAGTATTTT.

The chain couples TRBV27 to TRBJ2-3, with 9 positions matching TRBD2. Per the germline V gene, CDR1 is MNHEY and CDR2 is SMNVEV (reference sequence). Losses at the gene ends were 5 bases for V and 7 bases for J; bases not matched to a gene: 10. The CDR3 totals 15 residues. CDR3 amino acids: CASSPLAGERNTQYF. The CDR3 DNA follows: TGTGCCAGCAGTCCGTTAGCGGGAGAAAGGAATACGCAGTATTTT.

The chain joins TRBV7-2 to TRBJ2-7; possibly TRBD1 or TRBD2 for D (5 bases each). Trimming stripped 4 bases from V and 2 bases from J, with 12 bases between. This CDR3 is built from 14 residues. In germline, CDR1 is SGHTA, CDR2 FQGNSA. The CDR3 reads CASSYGLGPYEQYF. The CDR3 nucleotides read TGTGCCAGCAGCTACGGACTGGGACCCTACGAGCAGTACTTC.

The CDR3 reads CASSLDGVRNTEAFF. CDR3 DNA sequence: TGCGCCAGCAGCTTGGACGGGGTTCGAAACACTGAAGCTTTCTTT. The chain uses TRBV5-1 and TRBJ1-1; D remains ambiguous. The CDR3 spans 15 residues. V lost 0 bases, J lost 2 bases, and 11 bases lay in between. CDR1 SGHRS and CDR2 YFSETQ come from the germline V gene.

The V and J genes are TRBV30 and TRBJ2-7, with 7 nucleotides matching TRBD1. Looked up from germline, CDR1 is GTSNPN and CDR2 is SVGIG (reference sequence). Trimming removed 2 bases from V and 2 bases from J; junction bases left unmatched: 6. The CDR3 length is 14 residues. Here the CDR3 reads CAWSHPGQTYEQYF. CDR3 nucleotides: TGTGCCTGGAGTCACCCGGGACAGACCTACGAGCAGTACTTC.

V and J are TRBV28 and TRBJ1-3, with 7 bases matching TRBD1. V shed 5 bases, J shed 2 bases, and the junction held 3 bases outside the gene matches. The V gene's germline CDR1 is MDHEN and CDR2 SYDVKM. The CDR3 length is 14 residues. The CDR3 DNA is TGTGCCAGCAGTGAGACAGGGACTGGAAACACCATATATTTT. This gives the protein CASSETGTGNTIYF.